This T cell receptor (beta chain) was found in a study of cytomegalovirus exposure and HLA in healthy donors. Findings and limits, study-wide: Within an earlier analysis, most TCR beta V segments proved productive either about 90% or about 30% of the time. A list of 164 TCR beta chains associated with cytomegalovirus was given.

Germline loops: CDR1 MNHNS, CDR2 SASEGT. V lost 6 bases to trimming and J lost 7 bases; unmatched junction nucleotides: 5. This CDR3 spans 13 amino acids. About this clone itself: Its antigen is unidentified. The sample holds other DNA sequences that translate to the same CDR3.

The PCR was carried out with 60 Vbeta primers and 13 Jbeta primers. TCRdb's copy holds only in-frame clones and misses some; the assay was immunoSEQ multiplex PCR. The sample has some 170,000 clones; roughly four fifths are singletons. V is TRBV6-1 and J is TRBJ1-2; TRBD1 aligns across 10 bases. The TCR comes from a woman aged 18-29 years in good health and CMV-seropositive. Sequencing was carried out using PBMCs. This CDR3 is CASSDRDRGGYTF. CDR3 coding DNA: TGTGCCAGCAGCGACCGGGACAGGGGTGGCTACACCTTC.